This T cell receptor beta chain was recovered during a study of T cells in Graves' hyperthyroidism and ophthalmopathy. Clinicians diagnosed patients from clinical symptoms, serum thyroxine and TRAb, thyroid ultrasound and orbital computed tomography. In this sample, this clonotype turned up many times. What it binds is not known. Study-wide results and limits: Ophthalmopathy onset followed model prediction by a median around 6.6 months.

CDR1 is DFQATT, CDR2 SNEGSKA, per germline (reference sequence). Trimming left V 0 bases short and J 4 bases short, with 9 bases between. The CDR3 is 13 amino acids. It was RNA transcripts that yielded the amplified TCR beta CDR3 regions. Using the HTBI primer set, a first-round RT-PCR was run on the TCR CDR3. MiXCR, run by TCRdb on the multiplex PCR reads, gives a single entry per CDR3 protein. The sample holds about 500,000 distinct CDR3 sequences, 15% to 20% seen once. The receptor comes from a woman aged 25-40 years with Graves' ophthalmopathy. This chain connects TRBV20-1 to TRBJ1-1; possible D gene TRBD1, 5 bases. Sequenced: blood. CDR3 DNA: TGCAGTGCTAGAGATCCGGGGGGCACTGAAGCTTTCTTT. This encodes CSARDPGGTEAFF.